The sequence of this TCR beta chain was determined in a study of CXCR3-negative and CXCR3-positive naive CD8 T cells. Study information: A total of 110 million to 150 million TRB reads was generated, with about 1.5 +/- 0.3 million per library. Study results and limitations: Diversity in memory CD8+ cells fell much lower than the comparably high levels seen in both naive subsets. CXCR3-positive naive cells carried more hydrophobic TRB CDR3s than CXCR3-negative naive cells did.

In germline, CDR1 is MNHEY, CDR2 SMNVEV (reference sequence). This CDR3 region has 15 residues. Naive CD8+ T lymphocytes were specified as CD45RO-CCR7+CD27+CD95-. Comment on this clonotype: The antigen remains unidentified.

UMI-labeled 5' RACE yielded the TRB cDNA libraries. After re-calling the 5' RACE reads, TCRdb lists one entry per CDR3 protein, DNA absent. Its table records about 140,000 distinct CDR3 sequences. Sequenced input: naive CXCR3+ CD8+ T cells from blood. Subset specified: CD45RO-CCR7+CD27+CD95- naive CD8+ T cells expressing CXCR3 (TNR3+). The genes are TRBV27 and TRBJ1-5. The sequence was obtained from a human donor in good health. Some clones in this sample may be carry-over from other donors' samples. The CDR3 loop reads CASSLWAGSNQPQHF.